These 17 T cell receptor beta chains share one sample of origin, sequenced in a study of post-analysis software for immune sequencing data. Unique-molecular-identifier-tagged TCR beta cDNA libraries were used. TCRdb ran MiXCR on the PCR reads and lists one entry per CDR3 protein. Here the sample spans roughly 200,000 distinct CDR3 sequences, approximately 30% being singletons. These receptors lack a known antigen. Study-wide results and limits: Four to six TRBV segments (TRBV5-6, TRBV5-1 and TRBV20-1 among them) occurred more frequently in patients than in controls.

Sequencing was performed on blood. The receptors come from a girl aged 2 to 17 with multiple sclerosis.

The count of this clonotype is one. A much larger clonotype is one base distant, so this may be a read error. This chain uses TRBV27 with TRBJ1-6; 8 bases map to TRBD1. CDR1 is MNHEY, CDR2 SMNVEV, per germline (reference sequence). This CDR3 contains 17 residues. The CDR3 DNA sequence: TGTGCCAGCAGTTATTCTCTCCGGACAGGGTATAGTTCACCCCTCCACTTT. Encoded protein: CASSYSLRTGYSSPLHF.

This clonotype has just a few counts. This chain uses TRBV11-3 with TRBJ2-3; D unclear. Germline V CDR1 and CDR2: SGHNT, YENEEA. The V end lost 5 bases, the J end lost 2 bases, and 11 bases lay between the germline ends. This CDR3 has 14 residues. The CDR3 DNA reads as TGTGCCAGCAGCCGCGCTGGAAACACAGATACGCAGTATTTT. Translation gives CASSRAGNTDTQYF. Supplemented by reference TRBV11-3 and TRBJ2-3, the full variable domain reads EAGVVQSPRYKIIEKKQPVAFWCNPISGHNTLYWYLQNLGQGPELLIRYENEEAVDDSQLPKDRFSAERLKGVDSTLKIQPAELGDSAVYLCASSRAGNTDTQYFGPGTRLTVL.

This clonotype was counted many times. V gene TRBV12-3 or TRBV12-4 combines with J gene TRBJ2-1, with 9 bases lining up with TRBD1. The CDR3 sequence is 16 residues long. J was trimmed by 7 bases and V by 6 bases; bases with no gene match: 13. CDR3 bases: TGTGCCAGCAGAAACCCGGGAACAGGGGGCAGAAATGAGCAGTTCTTC. This translates into CASRNPGTGGRNEQFF.

This clonotype has a count of ten or more. The chain combines TRBV5-1 with TRBJ2-5; the D call may be TRBD1 or TRBD2 (5 bases each). Per the germline V gene, CDR1 is SGHRS and CDR2 is YFSETQ. This CDR3 has 15 amino acids. V was pared by 9 bases and J by 5 bases, with 23 bases between. CDR3: CATGIGTPGSETQYF. The CDR3 DNA sequence: TGCGCCACCGGAATCGGGACCCCCGGGTCGGAGACCCAGTACTTC.

On this clonotype: This may arise from a read error, as a much more abundant clone is one base away. This chain uses TRBV7-3 with TRBJ2-7, with 7 positions matching TRBD1. Germline V lookup: CDR1 SGHTA, CDR2 FQGTGA. The CDR3 runs 14 residues. In DNA form, the CDR3 reads TGTGCCAGCAGCTTAACAGGGGGCGTCTACGGGCAGTACTTC. Protein: CASSLTGGVYGQYF.

V usage is TRBV3-1 and J usage is TRBJ2-7; D remains unclear. The CDR3 loop spans 13 amino acids. CDR1 and CDR2 from the germline V gene are LGHDT and YNNKEL (reference sequence). V was clipped by 5 bases and J by 1 base, with 9 bases between them. CDR3 DNA: TGTGCCAGCAGCAGTCGCCGATCCTACGAGCAGTACTTC. Translated, it gives CASSSRRSYEQYF.

This chain links TRBV30 with TRBJ2-5; the D gene is possibly TRBD2 (5 bases). Trimming shortened V by 0 bases and J by 4 bases, and 6 bases separated the two germline ends. The V gene's germline CDR1 is GTSNPN and CDR2 SVGIG (reference sequence). CDR3 size: 12 residues. The CDR3 DNA reads as TGTGCCTGGAGTGTAGGAGGAGAGACCCAGTACTTC. Translating it yields CAWSVGGETQYF.

A note on this clonotype: A clone one base away is much larger, so this may be a read error. The chain links TRBV7-9 to TRBJ2-1, with TRBD1 matching 9 bases. TRBJ2-7 explains the end of the DNA better; the J call may be wrong. CDR1 SEHNR and CDR2 FQNEAQ come from the germline V gene (reference sequence). The CDR3 is made up of 15 amino acids. CDR3 in amino acids: CASSRDRGVYNEQYF. The CDR3 DNA reads TGTGCCAGCAGCCGAGACAGGGGGGTCTACAATGAGCAGTACTTC.

Many counts were recorded for this clonotype. The genes are TRBV20-1 and TRBJ2-7; D not resolved. The germline CDR1 and CDR2 sequences are DFQATT and SNEGSKA (reference sequence). The CDR3 is made up of 14 amino acids. Trimming removed 0 bases from V and 0 bases from J, with 9 bases in between. Here the CDR3 DNA reads TGCAGTGCTAGAGATCAACCCAGCTCCTACGAGCAGTACTTC. It translates to CSARDQPSSYEQYF.

To note about this clonotype: This sequence may be a read error, since a much larger clone differs from it by one base. This sequence joins TRBV5-1 and TRBJ1-5; possibly TRBD1 for D (5 bases). The CDR3 has 16 residues. V was trimmed by 1 base and J by 5 bases, leaving 16 bases between them. Germline CDR1 SGHRS, CDR2 YFSETQ. Here the CDR3 reads CASSLRGPQLDQPQHF. Written as DNA, the CDR3 is TGCGCCAGCAGCTTGAGGGGACCTCAGCTAGATCAGCCCCAGCATTTT.

As to this clonotype: A read error may be the cause here, since a much bigger clone is one base away. The chain carries TRBV10-3 and TRBJ2-5, with 8 bases fitting TRBD2. The DNA end lines up better with TRBJ2-7; the J call may be wrong. Germline CDR1 and CDR2: ENHRY and SYGVKD. The CDR3 totals 15 residues. Here the CDR3 reads CAIKGRAGVSGEQYF. In DNA, the CDR3 is TGTGCCATCAAGGGACGAGCGGGAGTTTCGGGCGAGCAGTACTTC.

A remark on this clonotype: This sequence may be a read error, since a much larger clone differs from it by one base. The V gene is TRBV6-6, the J gene TRBJ2-7; the D is unclear. V was clipped by 6 bases and J by 7 bases, with 13 bases between them. Germline assignment: CDR1 MNHNY and CDR2 SVGAGI (reference sequence). The CDR3 loop spans 12 amino acids. This CDR3 is CASSHIYNEQYF. The CDR3 DNA is TGTGCCAGCAGCCACATCTACAATGAGCAGTACTTC.

This clonotype has a handful of counts. The chain employs TRBV14 and TRBJ2-3; D gene unclear. Trimming pared 2 bases from V and 3 bases from J, leaving 12 bases between. Germline CDR1 reads SGHDN; CDR2 reads FVKESK. The CDR3 is 15 residues long. CDR3 sequence (DNA): TGTGCCAGCAGCCAAACAGTCCTCGGTACAGATACGCAGTATTTT. This sequence encodes CASSQTVLGTDTQYF.

The V and J genes are TRBV14 and TRBJ2-3; 13 bases map to TRBD2. The V gene end was trimmed by 1 base and the J gene end by 10 bases; junction bases not matched to a gene: 14. The CDR3 has 18 residues. Germline V lookup: CDR1 SGHDN, CDR2 FVKESK. For the CDR3, the DNA is TGTGCCAGCAGCCAAGGGAGGGGACTAGCGGGAATCGGGGATGCGCAGTATTTT. This translates into CASSQGRGLAGIGDAQYF.

J is TRBJ2-5 and V is TRBV29-1; the match to TRBD1 covers 10 bases. The V segment lost 4 bases and the J segment 5 bases; nucleotides outside the gene matches: 4. In germline, CDR1 is SQVTM, CDR2 ANQGSEA. This CDR3 contains 13 residues. The CDR3 coding sequence is TGCAGCGTTGTTGACAGGGGGCTGGAGACCCAGTACTTC. Protein: CSVVDRGLETQYF.

There are a few counts of this clonotype. The chain is built from TRBV20-1 and TRBJ1-1, with D unclear. V lost 3 bases, J lost 6 bases, and 8 bases lay in between. Looked up from germline, CDR1 is DFQATT and CDR2 is SNEGSKA (reference sequence). CDR3 size: 11 residues. CDR3 residues: CSASRTAEAFF. CDR3 nucleotide sequence: TGCAGTGCTAGCCGAACAGCTGAAGCTTTCTTT.

The chain carries TRBV29-1 and TRBJ2-7; 9 bases are a match to TRBD1. From germline, CDR1 is SQVTM and CDR2 ANQGSEA. Trimming at V came to 7 bases and at J to 2 bases, leaving 15 bases not matched to a gene. The CDR3 runs 16 residues. CDR3 region: CSARLSEDRGAYEQYF. The CDR3 nucleotides are TGCAGCGCCCGACTGTCAGAGGACAGGGGAGCCTACGAGCAGTACTTC.